This T cell receptor beta chain stems from a study of metastatic and nonmetastatic thyroid tumors. Looking at the study overall: Repertoires of blood and of tissue (tumor or nodule) from malignant and benign thyroid patients were compared. Findings of the study overall: The study reportedly found significantly higher TCR beta diversity in malignant thyroid tumors than benign nodules, in blood and tumor.

Original processing notes: Clinicopathological groups of papillary thyroid cancer showed CDR3 differences that were used to build a distant-metastasis classifier. From the PCR reads, TCRdb re-called clones with MiXCR. TCRdb assigned the V and J calls; the authors' analysis was not used. The sample lists some 54,000 clones, roughly 18% occurring once. Every patient was untreated before thyroid surgery. The V and J ends lost 2 bases and 2 bases respectively, with 15 bases between them. Germline values: CDR1 SQVTM, CDR2 ANQGSEA. The CDR3 sequence is 15 residues long. This clone was detected many times. Its target is unknown.

Input material: blood. This receptor was obtained from a female donor with papillary thyroid cancer or a benign thyroid nodule (not recorded which). Some clones in this sample may be carry-over from other donors' samples. The genes are TRBV29-1 and TRBJ1-1; D gene unclear. The CDR3 DNA reads TGCAGCGTTGAAACCCCTTATTCTGCCAACACTGAAGCTTTCTTT. Translation gives CSVETPYSANTEAFF.